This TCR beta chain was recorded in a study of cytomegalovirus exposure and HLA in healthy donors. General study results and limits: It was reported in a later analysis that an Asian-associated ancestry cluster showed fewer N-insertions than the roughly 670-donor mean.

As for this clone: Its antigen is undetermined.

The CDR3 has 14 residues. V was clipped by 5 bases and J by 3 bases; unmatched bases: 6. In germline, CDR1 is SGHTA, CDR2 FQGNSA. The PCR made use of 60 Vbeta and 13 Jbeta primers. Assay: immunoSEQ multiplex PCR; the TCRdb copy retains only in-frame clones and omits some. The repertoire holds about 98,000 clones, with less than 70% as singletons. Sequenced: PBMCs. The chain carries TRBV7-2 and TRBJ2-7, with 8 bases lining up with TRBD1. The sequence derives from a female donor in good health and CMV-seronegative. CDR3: CASSALTGDYEQYF. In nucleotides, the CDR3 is TGTGCCAGCAGCGCCCTGACAGGGGACTACGAGCAGTACTTC.